This T cell receptor (beta chain) derives from a study of blood T cells in healthy people across ages. The CDR3 consists of 11 residues. V lost 6 bases and J lost 7, with 9 bases in between. Then a second PCR, running roughly 6 to 12 cycles, was carried out with a sample-barcoded 5' primer and a J-beta primer mix. With 12 random nucleotides, a template-switch adaptor tagged each individual cDNA molecule. TCRdb reanalysed the 5' RACE reads using MiXCR and keeps one entry per CDR3 protein. This sample has 780,000 or so distinct CDR3 sequences, with 50% to 65% found just once. The chain is built from TRBV12-3 or TRBV12-4 and TRBJ1-2; possible D gene TRBD1, 5 bases. Source material: blood. The origin of this receptor is a man older than 75 in good health. CDR3 sequence: CASRTVRGYTF. Here the CDR3 DNA reads TGTGCCAGCAGGACAGTGCGTGGCTACACCTTC.